This T cell receptor beta chain was found in a study of T cells in Graves' hyperthyroidism and ophthalmopathy. CDR1 is SEHNR and CDR2 is FQNEAQ in the germline V gene (reference sequence). V was clipped by 5 bases and J by 1 base; unmatched bases: 7. CDR3 length equals 15 residues. In this sample, this clonotype turned up many times. Amplification targeted TCR beta CDR3 regions from RNA transcripts. During a first-round RT-PCR of the TCR CDR3, the HTBI primer set was used. TCRdb used MiXCR to reprocess the multiplex PCR reads, holding one entry per CDR3 protein. The table lists around 610,000 distinct CDR3 sequences, roughly 14% of them singletons.

The chain is built from TRBV7-9 and TRBJ2-7, with TRBD2 matching over 8 bases. This TCR was recovered from a woman in her thirties or forties with Graves' ophthalmopathy. Sequences were obtained from blood. The CDR3 sequence is CASSPLAGQSYEQYF. The CDR3 DNA is TGTGCCAGCAGCCCTCTAGCGGGCCAATCCTACGAGCAGTACTTC.